The present T cell receptor beta chain was sequenced within a study of blood T cell repertoires in COVID-19. Only in-frame clones appear in the TCRdb table, and some are missing; sequencing was by immunoSEQ multiplex PCR. The sample lists approximately 180,000 clones, 65% to 85% occurring once. V gave up 2 bases and J gave up 10 bases; unmatched junction bases: 5. This CDR3 contains 14 residues. Germline CDR1 and CDR2: SNHLY and FYNNEI. This chain joins TRBV2 and TRBJ1-6, with 7 bases aligning to TRBD1. Specimen: peripheral blood. This receptor was taken from a woman aged 40 to 50 with COVID-19, enrolled during active disease. The CDR3 bases are TGTGCCAGCAGTGAACAGGGGGAGAGATCACCCCTCCACTTT. Protein: CASSEQGERSPLHF.